What follows are 17 T cell receptor beta chains derived from one specimen sequenced in a study of beta chain features in type 1 diabetes. For these receptors, no antigen is known. The study reverse transcribed the entire isolated RNA, so it sequenced expressed TCRB transcripts. Produced via immunoSEQ multiplex PCR; TCRdb's table is partial and in-frame only. The profile shows fewer than 350,000 clones, over 12% of them singletons. Points from the study as a whole: Moderately but significantly shorter TCRB CDR3s were found in Type 1 diabetes patients in all four CD4+ subsets.

The sample taken for sequencing was naive CD4+ T cells from blood. All receptors come from a man aged 18 to 29 with type 1 diabetes.

The sample holds a few counts of this clone. This chain uses TRBV5-6 with TRBJ1-1; 8 nucleotides line up with TRBD1. The CDR3 spans 14 residues. V shed 3 bases and J 6 bases; nucleotides not matched to a gene: 7. The germline V gene has CDR1 SGHDT and CDR2 YYEEEE. This CDR3 reads CASSSLTGVAEAFF. CDR3 nucleotide sequence: TGTGCCAGCAGCTCTCTGACAGGGGTTGCTGAAGCTTTCTTT.

V and J are TRBV9 and TRBJ2-3; 16 bases are a match to TRBD2. Germline V CDR1 and CDR2: SGDLS, YYNGEE. V was pared by 2 bases and J by 5 bases, with 8 bases of the junction left unmatched. The CDR3 is 18 amino acids. CDR3 sequence (DNA): TGTGCCAGCAGCGTCACCTTGGGACTAGCGGGAGGGGAAGATACGCAGTATTTT. It encodes CASSVTLGLAGGEDTQYF.

The chain joins TRBV7-2 to TRBJ2-3; D possibly corresponds to TRBD2 (6 bases). Trimming removed 1 base at V and 4 bases at J, with 12 bases between. CDR3 length: 15 amino acids. Germline V CDR1 and CDR2: SGHTA, FQGNSA. The CDR3 loop is CASSLGGGYSDTQYF. CDR3 sequence (DNA): TGTGCCAGCAGCTTAGGAGGAGGGTACTCAGATACGCAGTATTTT.

As concerns this clone: Other DNA variants within this sample encode the same CDR3. The J gene is TRBJ2-5, the V gene TRBV7-2, with D possibly matching TRBD2 (5 bases). The V gene's germline CDR1 is SGHTA and CDR2 FQGNSA. This CDR3 has 14 residues. The ends were cut back, 1 base at V and 4 bases at J, with 10 bases in the middle. The CDR3 DNA is TGTGCCAGCAGCTTAGACGGCCGGGGAGAGACCCAGTACTTC. Residues: CASSLDGRGETQYF.

The chain combines TRBV11-2 with TRBJ1-5, with D possibly matching TRBD1 (5 bases). The CDR3 has 12 amino acids. The V gene lost 3 bases and the J gene lost 10 bases, with 10 bases spanning the gap. The V gene's germline CDR1 is SGHAT and CDR2 FQNNGV. CDR3 bases: TGTGCCAGCAGCTTGGGGCAGACTCCCCAGCATTTT. Amino acid sequence: CASSLGQTPQHF. Using reference TRBV11-2 and TRBJ1-5 for the parts outside the CDR3, the full variable domain is EAGVAQSPRYKIIEKRQSVAFWCNPISGHATLYWYQQILGQGPKLLIQFQNNGVVDDSQLPKDRFSAERLKGVDSTLKIQPAKLEDSAVYLCASSLGQTPQHFGDGTRLSIL.

This clone showed up just a few times. The chain employs TRBV19 and TRBJ2-7; 9 bases align to TRBD1. The CDR3 totals 12 residues. The germline V gene encodes CDR1 LNHDA and CDR2 SQIVND (reference sequence). The CDR3 region has the DNA TGTGCAGCCGGGGACAGGGAATACGAGCAGTACTTC. Translated: CAAGDREYEQYF.

The V and J genes are TRBV7-2 and TRBJ2-1; TRBD2 might be the D (5 bases). V was clipped by 1 base and J by 9 bases, with 16 bases between them. This CDR3 is 15 amino acids long. The germline gives CDR1 SGHTA, CDR2 FQGNSA. The CDR3 region is CASSLGRTRYGEQFF. CDR3 in DNA: TGTGCCAGCAGCTTAGGGAGGACCAGATACGGTGAGCAGTTCTTC.

This clone was detected a few times. This chain connects TRBV29-1 to TRBJ2-7, with TRBD2 matching 10 bases. The J segment lost 3 bases and the V segment lost 5 bases, leaving 4 bases of the junction unmatched. The CDR3 sequence is 13 residues long. CDR1 and CDR2 from the germline V gene are SQVTM and ANQGSEA. CDR3 in DNA: TGCAGCGTTCTAGCGGGAGTGCTCTACGAGCAGTACTTC. It encodes CSVLAGVLYEQYF.

This clone was counted between two and nine times. This chain uses TRBV13 with TRBJ1-1; D remains ambiguous. Germline assignment: CDR1 PRHDT and CDR2 FYEKMQ (reference sequence). This CDR3 has 14 amino acids. Trimming took off 2 bases at V and 10 bases at J, with 17 bases between the two ends. The CDR3 DNA follows: TGTGCCAGCAGCTTAAACGGGGTTGTGACGCGAGCTTTCTTT. This codes for CASSLNGVVTRAFF.

The chain has TRBV18 and TRBJ2-7, with 14 bases identical to TRBD2. The ends lost 2 bases at V and 5 bases at J; junction bases unmatched: 2. This CDR3 is built from 15 residues. Germline V gene data show CDR1 as KGHSH and CDR2 as LQKENI. For the CDR3, the DNA is TGTGCCAGCTCACCAGCGGGACTAGCGGGAGACGAGCAGTACTTC. It yields the protein CASSPAGLAGDEQYF.

V is TRBV10-2 and J is TRBJ2-2; 8 nucleotides match TRBD2. The CDR3 loop spans 15 amino acids. V lost 8 bases and J lost 3; bases outside the gene matches: 8. Germline loops: CDR1 WSHSY, CDR2 SAAADI. CDR3 in DNA: TGCGCCAGCGGTCTAGCGGGCCGGCACACCGGGGAGCTGTTTTTT. Translation: CASGLAGRHTGELFF.

In this sample, this clone turned up a few times. The rearrangement joins TRBV7-2 to TRBJ2-3; 9 nucleotides align to TRBD2. The CDR3 runs to 16 residues. Germline assignment: CDR1 SGHTA and CDR2 FQGNSA. With 2 bases clipped from V and 4 bases from J, the junction kept 7 bases outside the gene matches. CDR3 bases: TGTGCCAGCAGCTTAAAACCCGGCGGGAGGGCAGATACGCAGTATTTT. This translates into CASSLKPGGRADTQYF.

This clone was recorded a few times. V gene TRBV7-8 combines with J gene TRBJ2-3, with D possibly being TRBD1 (5 bases). The CDR3 runs to 15 residues. The V gene lost 2 bases and the J gene lost 4 bases, with 13 bases spanning the gap. The V gene's germline CDR1 is SGHVS and CDR2 FQNEAQ. The CDR3 sequence: CASSLPRVGADTQYF. CDR3 nucleotides: TGTGCCAGCAGCTTACCTAGAGTAGGGGCAGATACGCAGTATTTT.

This clone was observed a handful of times. The V call is TRBV6-5, the J call TRBJ1-1, with 7 bases identical to TRBD1. V was pared by 6 bases and J by 7 bases, with 5 bases of the junction left unmatched. There are 12 residues in the CDR3. Germline CDR1 MNHEY, CDR2 SVGAGI. The CDR3 sequence is CASRSGTVEAFF. As DNA, the CDR3 is TGTGCCAGCAGGTCCGGGACAGTTGAAGCTTTCTTT.

In this sample, this clone turned up a few times. CDR3 DNA sequence: TGTGCCAGCAGCTTGTATGGGACTAGCTCCTACGAGCAGTACTTC. Its protein is CASSLYGTSSYEQYF. This sequence joins TRBV7-9 and TRBJ2-7; 8 bases are shared with TRBD2. The CDR3 is 15 residues long. Germline-derived CDR1 and CDR2 are SEHNR and FQNEAQ (reference sequence). The V and J ends lost 3 bases and 0 bases, in that order; junction bases with no gene match: 4. The whole variable domain, remainder taken from reference TRBV7-9 and TRBJ2-7, is DTGVSQNPRHKITKRGQNVTFRCDPISEHNRLYWYRQTLGQGPEFLTYFQNEAQLEKSRLLSDRFSAERPKGSFSTLEIQRTEQGDSAMYLCASSLYGTSSYEQYFGPGTRLTVT.

In this sample, this clone turned up a few times. V gene TRBV11-2 combines with J gene TRBJ1-1; possibly TRBD1 for D (6 bases). This CDR3 contains 13 residues. Germline V gene sequence: CDR1 SGHAT, CDR2 FQNNGV. Trimming removed 1 base at V and 5 bases at J, with 8 bases between. In nucleotides, the CDR3 is TGTGCCAGCAGCTTAGGTGGACAGACTGAAGCTTTCTTT. Translation gives CASSLGGQTEAFF. The variable domain in full, with the rest retrieved from reference TRBV11-2 and TRBJ1-1, is EAGVAQSPRYKIIEKRQSVAFWCNPISGHATLYWYQQILGQGPKLLIQFQNNGVVDDSQLPKDRFSAERLKGVDSTLKIQPAKLEDSAVYLCASSLGGQTEAFFGQGTRLTVV.

The rearrangement links TRBV28 to TRBJ2-4, with 9 bases fitting TRBD1. The CDR3 has 15 amino acids. V shed 7 bases, J shed 8 bases, and the junction held 12 bases outside the gene matches. From germline, CDR1 is MDHEN and CDR2 SYDVKM. CDR3: CASMVLGQGRDIQYF. The DNA for the CDR3 is TGTGCCAGCATGGTCCTGGGACAGGGAAGGGACATTCAGTACTTC. The complete variable domain, with remaining parts taken from reference TRBV28 and TRBJ2-4, reads DVKVTQSSRYLVKRTGEKVFLECVQDMDHENMFWYRQDPGLGLRLIYFSYDVKMKEKGDIPEGYSVSREKKERFSLILESASTNQTSMYLCASMVLGQGRDIQYFGAGTRLSVL.